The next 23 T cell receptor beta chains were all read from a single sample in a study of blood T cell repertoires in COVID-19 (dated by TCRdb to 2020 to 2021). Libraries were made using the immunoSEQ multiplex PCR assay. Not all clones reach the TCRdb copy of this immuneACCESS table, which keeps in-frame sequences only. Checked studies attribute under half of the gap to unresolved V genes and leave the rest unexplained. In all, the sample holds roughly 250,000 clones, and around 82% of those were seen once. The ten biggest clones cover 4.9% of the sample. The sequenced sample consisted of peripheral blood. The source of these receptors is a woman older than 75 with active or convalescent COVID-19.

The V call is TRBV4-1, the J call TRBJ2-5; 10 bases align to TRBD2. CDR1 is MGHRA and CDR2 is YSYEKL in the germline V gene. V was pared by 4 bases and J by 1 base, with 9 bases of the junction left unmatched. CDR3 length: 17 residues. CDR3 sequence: CASSPIIAGGFQETQYF. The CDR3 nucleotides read TGCGCCAGCAGCCCGATAATAGCGGGGGGCTTCCAAGAGACCCAGTACTTC.

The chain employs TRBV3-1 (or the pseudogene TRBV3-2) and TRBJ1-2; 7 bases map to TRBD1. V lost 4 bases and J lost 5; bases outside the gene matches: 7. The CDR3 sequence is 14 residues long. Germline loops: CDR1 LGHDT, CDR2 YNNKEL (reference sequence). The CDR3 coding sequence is TGTGCCAGCAGCCCCAGGGGGGCGCAGTATGGCTACACCTTC. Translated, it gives CASSPRGAQYGYTF.

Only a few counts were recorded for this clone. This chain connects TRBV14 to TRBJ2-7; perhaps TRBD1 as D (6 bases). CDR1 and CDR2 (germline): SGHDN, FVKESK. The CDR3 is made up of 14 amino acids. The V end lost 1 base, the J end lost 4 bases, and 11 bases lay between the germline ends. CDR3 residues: CASSQVGARYEQYF. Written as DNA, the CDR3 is TGTGCCAGCAGCCAAGTGGGGGCGCGGTACGAGCAGTACTTC.

The CDR3: CASSPRQGGNEKLFF. The DNA of the CDR3 is TGTGCCAGCAGCCCAAGACAGGGGGGTAATGAAAAACTGTTTTTT. This chain links TRBV5-6 with TRBJ1-4, with 9 positions matching TRBD1. Trimming at V came to 4 bases and at J to 4 bases, leaving 5 bases not matched to a gene. Germline V gene lookup returns CDR1 SGHDT and CDR2 YYEEEE. CDR3 length: 15 amino acids.

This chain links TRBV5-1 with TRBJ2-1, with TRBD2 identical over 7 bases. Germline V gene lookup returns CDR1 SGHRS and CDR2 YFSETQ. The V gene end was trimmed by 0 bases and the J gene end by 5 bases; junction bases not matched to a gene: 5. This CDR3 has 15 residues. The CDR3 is CASSLAGTTNNEQFF. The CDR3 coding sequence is TGCGCCAGCAGCTTGGCCGGGACTACTAACAATGAGCAGTTCTTC.

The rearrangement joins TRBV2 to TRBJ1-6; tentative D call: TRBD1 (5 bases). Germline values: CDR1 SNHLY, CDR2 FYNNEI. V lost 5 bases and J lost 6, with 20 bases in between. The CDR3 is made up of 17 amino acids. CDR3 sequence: CASSPPLGAATNSPLHF. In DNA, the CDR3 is TGTGCCAGCAGTCCCCCATTAGGGGCCGCCACTAATTCACCCCTCCACTTT.

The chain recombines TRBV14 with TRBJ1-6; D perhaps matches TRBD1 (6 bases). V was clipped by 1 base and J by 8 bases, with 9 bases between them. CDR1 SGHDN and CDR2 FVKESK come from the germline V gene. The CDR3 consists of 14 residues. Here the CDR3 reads CASSQVQGYSPLHF. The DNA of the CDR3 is TGTGCCAGCAGCCAAGTACAGGGCTATTCACCCCTCCACTTT.

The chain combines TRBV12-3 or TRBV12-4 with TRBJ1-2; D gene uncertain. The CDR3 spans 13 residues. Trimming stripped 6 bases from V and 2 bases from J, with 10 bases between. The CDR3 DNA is TGTGCCAGCAGCCCCAGCGGGAACTATGGCTACACCTTC. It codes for CASSPSGNYGYTF.

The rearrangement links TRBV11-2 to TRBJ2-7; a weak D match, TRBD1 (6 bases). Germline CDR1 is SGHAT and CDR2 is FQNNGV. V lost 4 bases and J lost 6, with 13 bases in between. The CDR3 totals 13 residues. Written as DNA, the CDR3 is TGTGCCAGCAGCTCAACAGGGTATGGCGAGCAGTACTTC. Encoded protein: CASSSTGYGEQYF.

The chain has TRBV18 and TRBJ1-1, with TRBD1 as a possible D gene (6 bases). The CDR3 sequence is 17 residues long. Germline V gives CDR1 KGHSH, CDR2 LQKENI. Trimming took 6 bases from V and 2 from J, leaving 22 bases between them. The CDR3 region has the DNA TGTGCCAGCTCCCGCCTCGGAGTCCCAGGGGTAAACACTGAAGCTTTCTTT. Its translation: CASSRLGVPGVNTEAFF. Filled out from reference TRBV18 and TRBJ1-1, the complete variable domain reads NAGVMQNPRHLVRRRGQEARLRCSPMKGHSHVYWYRQLPEEGLKFMVYLQKENIIDESGMPKERFSAEFPKEGPSILRIQQVVRGDSAAYFCASSRLGVPGVNTEAFFGQGTRLTVV.

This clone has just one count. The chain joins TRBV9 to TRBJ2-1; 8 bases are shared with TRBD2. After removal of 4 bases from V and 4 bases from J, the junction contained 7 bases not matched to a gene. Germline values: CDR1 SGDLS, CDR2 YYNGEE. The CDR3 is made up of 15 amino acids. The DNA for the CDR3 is TGTGCCAGCAGCCCAGGAAGCGGGGGTTACAATGAGCAGTTCTTC. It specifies CASSPGSGGYNEQFF.

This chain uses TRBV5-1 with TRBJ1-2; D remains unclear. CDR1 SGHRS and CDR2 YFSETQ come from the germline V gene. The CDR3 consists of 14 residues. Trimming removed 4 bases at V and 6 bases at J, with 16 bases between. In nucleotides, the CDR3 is TGCGCCAGCAGCCCTGGGTCAGGTTCGGATGGCTACACCTTC. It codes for CASSPGSGSDGYTF.

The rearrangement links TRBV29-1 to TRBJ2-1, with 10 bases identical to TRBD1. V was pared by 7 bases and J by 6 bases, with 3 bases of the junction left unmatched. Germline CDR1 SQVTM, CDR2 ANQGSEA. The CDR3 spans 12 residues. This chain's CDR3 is CSGTGGPNEQFF. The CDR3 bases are TGCAGCGGGACAGGGGGTCCCAATGAGCAGTTCTTC.

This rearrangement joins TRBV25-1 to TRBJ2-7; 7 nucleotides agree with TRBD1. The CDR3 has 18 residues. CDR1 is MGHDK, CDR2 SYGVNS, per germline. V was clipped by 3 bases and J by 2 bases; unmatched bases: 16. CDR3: CASSDHDRDPAPAYEQYF. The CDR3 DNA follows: TGTGCCAGCAGTGACCACGACAGGGATCCCGCACCCGCCTACGAGCAGTACTTC.

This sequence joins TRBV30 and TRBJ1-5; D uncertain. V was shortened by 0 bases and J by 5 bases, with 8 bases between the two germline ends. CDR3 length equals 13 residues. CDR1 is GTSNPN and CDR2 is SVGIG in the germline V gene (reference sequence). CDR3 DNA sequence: TGTGCCTGGAGTGTACAGCCTGATCAGCCCCAGCATTTT. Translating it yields CAWSVQPDQPQHF.

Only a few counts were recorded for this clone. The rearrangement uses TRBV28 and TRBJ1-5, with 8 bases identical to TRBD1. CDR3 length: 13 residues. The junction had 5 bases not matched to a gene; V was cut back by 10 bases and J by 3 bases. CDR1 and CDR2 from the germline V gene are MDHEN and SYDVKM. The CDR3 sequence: CATRGHFNQPQHF. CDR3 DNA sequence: TGTGCCACCAGGGGGCATTTCAATCAGCCCCAGCATTTT.

This chain's CDR3 is CASRPTPINSHEQYF. In DNA, the CDR3 is TGTGCCAGCAGACCCACCCCCATAAACAGCCACGAGCAGTACTTC. The J gene is TRBJ2-7, the V gene TRBV5-4; D gene uncertain. The CDR3 has 15 amino acids. Trimming stripped 5 bases from V and 5 bases from J, with 20 bases between. Germline CDR1 SGHNT, CDR2 YYREEE (reference sequence).

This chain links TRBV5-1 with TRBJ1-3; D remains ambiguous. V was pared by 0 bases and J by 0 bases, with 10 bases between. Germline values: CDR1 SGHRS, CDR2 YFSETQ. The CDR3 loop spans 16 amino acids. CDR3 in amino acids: CASSLDAGSSGNTIYF. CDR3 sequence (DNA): TGCGCCAGCAGCTTGGATGCAGGAAGCTCTGGAAACACCATATATTTT.

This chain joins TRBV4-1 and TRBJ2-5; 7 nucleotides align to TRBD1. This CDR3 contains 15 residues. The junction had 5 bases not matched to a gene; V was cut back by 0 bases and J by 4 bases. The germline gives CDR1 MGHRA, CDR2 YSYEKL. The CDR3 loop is CASSQERQGRETQYF. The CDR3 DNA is TGCGCCAGCAGCCAAGAGAGACAGGGTAGAGAGACCCAGTACTTC.

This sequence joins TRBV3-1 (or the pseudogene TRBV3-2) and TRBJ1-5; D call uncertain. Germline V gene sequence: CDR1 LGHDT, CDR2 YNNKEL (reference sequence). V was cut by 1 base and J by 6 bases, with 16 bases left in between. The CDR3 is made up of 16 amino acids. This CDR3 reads CASSQGIPGLSQPQHF. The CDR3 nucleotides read TGTGCCAGCAGCCAAGGAATTCCGGGGTTGAGTCAGCCCCAGCATTTT.

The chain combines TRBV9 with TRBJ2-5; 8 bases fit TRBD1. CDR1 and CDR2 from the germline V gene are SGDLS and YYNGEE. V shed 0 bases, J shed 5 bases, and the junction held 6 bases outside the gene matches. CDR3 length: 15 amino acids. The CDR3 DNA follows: TGTGCCAGCAGCGTAGGGCAGGGGGCTTGGGAGACCCAGTACTTC. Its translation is CASSVGQGAWETQYF.

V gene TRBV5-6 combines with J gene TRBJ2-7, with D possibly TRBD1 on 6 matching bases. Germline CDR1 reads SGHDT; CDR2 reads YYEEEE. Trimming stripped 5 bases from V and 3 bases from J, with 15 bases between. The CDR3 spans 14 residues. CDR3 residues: CASSNPQGVYEQYF. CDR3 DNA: TGTGCCAGCAGTAACCCACAGGGAGTCTACGAGCAGTACTTC.

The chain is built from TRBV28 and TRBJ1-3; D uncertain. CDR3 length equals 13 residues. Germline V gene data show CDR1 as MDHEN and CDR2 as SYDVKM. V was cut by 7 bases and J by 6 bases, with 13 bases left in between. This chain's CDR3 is CASTPGVENTIYF. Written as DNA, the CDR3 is TGTGCCAGCACCCCCGGGGTTGAAAACACCATATATTTT. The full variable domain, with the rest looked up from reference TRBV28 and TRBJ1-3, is DVKVTQSSRYLVKRTGEKVFLECVQDMDHENMFWYRQDPGLGLRLIYFSYDVKMKEKGDIPEGYSVSREKKERFSLILESASTNQTSMYLCASTPGVENTIYFGEGSWLTVV.